Listed below are T cell receptor beta chains from one sample, sequenced in a study of tumor and adjacent non-tumor tissue in lung cancer. TCRdb reanalysed the multiplex PCR reads using MiXCR and keeps one entry per CDR3 protein. The sample lists roughly 200,000 distinct CDR3 sequences, 71% occurring once. The sequenced sample consisted of lung tumor tissue. Receptors were obtained from a man between 60 and 75 years old with non-small cell lung cancer. Each CDR3 is given with its conserved first and last residue. A D gene is named only where the DNA matches it firmly. Clone size is shown for a subset of rows, as once, few, many or a class of expanded clone.

>TRBJ2-5|TRBV6-2/TRBV6-3|few|TRBD1
CASSYSPGTGRETQYF
TGTGCCAGCAGTTACTCACCCGGGACAGGGAGAGAGACCCAGTACTTC
>TRBJ2-2|TRBV20-1|NA|NA
CSAGGLHTGKLFF
TGCAGTGCTGGGGGACTCCACACCGGGAAGCTGTTTTTT
>TRBJ2-7|TRBV6-5|NA|NA
CASSYLAGVVYKQYF
TGTGCCAGCAGTTACCTTGCAGGGGTAGTCTACAAGCAGTACTTC
>TRBJ1-2|TRBV4-1|NA|NA
CASSQDAGYRGYIF
TGCGCCAGCAGCCAAGATGCGGGATACCGTGGCTACATCTTC
>TRBJ2-3|TRBV4-2|NA|TRBD2
CASSPPGTSEDTKYF
TGTGCCAGCAGTCCTCCCGGGACTAGCGAAGATACGAAGTATTTT
>TRBJ2-2|TRBV28|NA|TRBD2
CASSASGGQNTGELFF
TGTGCCAGCAGTGCTAGCGGGGGGCAGAACACCGGGGAGTTGTTTTTT
>TRBJ2-1|TRBV6-6|many|TRBD2
CASSSGTSGSNNEQFF
TGTGCCAGCAGTTCTGGGACTAGCGGGAGCAACAATGAGCAGTTCTTC
>TRBJ1-6|TRBV20-1|NA|NA
CSVRPRVGTPKINSPLHF
TGCAGTGTTAGACCACGGGTTGGGACACCTAAAATTAATTCACCACTCCACTTT
>TRBJ1-3|TRBV12-3/TRBV12-4|many|NA
CASRWGPNRGNTIYF
TGTGCCAGCAGATGGGGACCGAACCGTGGAAACACCATATATTTT
>TRBJ2-1|TRBV6-2/TRBV6-3|NA|NA
CASTDRTACDEHFF
TGTGCCAGCACCGACCGGACAGCCTGCGATGAGCACTTCTTC
>TRBJ2-2|TRBV6-1|NA|TRBD2
CAGRLAANTGELFF
TGTGCCGGCAGGCTAGCGGCGAACACCGGGGAGCTGTTTTTT
>TRBJ1-4|TRBV11-2|NA|NA
CASSFRVMANEKLFF
TGTGCCAGCAGTTTCCGGGTAATGGCTAATGAAAAACTGTTTTTT
>TRBJ2-3|TRBV29-1|NA|TRBD2
CIVLSGSNLDTQYF
TGCATCGTTCTAAGCGGGAGCAACTTAGATACGCAGTATTTT
>TRBJ1-1|TRBV29-1|many|TRBD1
CSVVGQINTEAFF
TGCAGCGTTGTGGGACAGATAAACACTGAAGCTTTCTTT
>TRBJ2-7|TRBV20-1|many|TRBD1
CSAPQWGTGRYEQYF
TGCAGTGCTCCCCAGTGGGGGACAGGGCGGTACGAGCAGTACTTC
>TRBJ1-1|TRBV20-1|NA|NA
CNAWVGVNTEAFF
TGCAATGCTTGGGTTGGGGTCAACACTGAAGCTTTCTTT
>TRBJ1-2|TRBV12-3/TRBV12-4|NA|NA
CASSLVGTIGSYTF
TGTGCCAGCAGTTTGGTCGGGACAATTGGGAGCTACACCTTC
>TRBJ2-7|TRBV12-3/TRBV12-4|few|NA
CASSFRPFYEQYF
TGTGCCAGCAGTTTTCGACCCTTCTACGAGCAGTACTTC
>TRBJ1-5|TRBV12-3/TRBV12-4|NA|NA
CASSPSRTHNQPQHF
TGTGCCAGCAGTCCTTCTAGGACACATAATCAGCCCCAGCATTTT
>TRBJ2-1|TRBV6-5|NA|NA
CASTTRGSNDQFF
TGTGCCAGCACCACCAGGGGCTCCAATGATCAGTTCTTC
>TRBJ2-5|TRBV5-4|NA|TRBD1
CASSPGQGYETQYF
TGTGCCAGCAGCCCCGGACAGGGGTATGAGACCCAGTACTTC
>TRBJ1-2|TRBV20-1|many|TRBD1
CSARTGTGHYGYTF
TGCAGTGCTAGGACCGGGACAGGCCACTATGGCTACACCTTC
>TRBJ1-6|TRBV4-2|NA|NA
CASSQDRINTHNLPLHF
TGTGCCAGTAGCCAGGACAGAATCAACACACATAATTTACCCCTCCACTTT
>TRBJ2-7|TRBV11-2|NA|NA
CHSSYFSGVYEQYF
TGTCACAGCAGTTACTTCTCCGGAGTCTACGAGCAGTACTTC
>TRBJ2-3|TRBV24-1|NA|TRBD1
CATSDLGDRGPNQPQYF
TGTGCCACCAGTGATTTGGGGGACAGGGGGCCCAATCAGCCCCAGTATTTT
>TRBJ2-4|TRBV20-1|many|TRBD2
CSALSGGFKNIQYF
TGCAGTGCTTTAAGCGGGGGGTTCAAAAACATTCAGTACTTC
>TRBJ2-5|TRBV11-3|NA|NA
CTSSFLETQCF
TGTACCAGCAGCTTCTTGGAGACCCAGTGCTTC
>TRBJ2-1|TRBV24-1|NA|NA
CAASDQRQHRGEQFF
TGTGCCGCCAGTGACCAGCGGCAGCACCGCGGTGAGCAGTTCTTC
>TRBJ2-3|TRBV10-2|NA|NA
CASSDAKQRSTDMQYF
TGCGCCAGCAGTGATGCGAAACAGCGGAGCACAGATATGCAGTATTTT
>TRBJ2-1|TRBV20-1|many|TRBD2
CSAQGGRTYNEQFF
TGCAGTGCCCAGGGCGGGAGAACCTACAATGAGCAGTTCTTC
>TRBJ1-5|TRBV19|once|NA
CASSTQGSGNQPQHF
TGTGCCAGTAGTACTCAGGGGTCGGGCAATCAGCCCCAGCATTTT
>TRBJ2-5|TRBV11-2|NA|TRBD1
CASSRDRVDTETQYF
TGTGCCAGCAGCCGAGACAGGGTGGACACGGAGACCCAGTACTTC
>TRBJ1-4|TRBV28|NA|TRBD1
CASSTHRGDAEKLFF
TGTGCCAGCAGTACCCACAGGGGAGATGCGGAAAAACTGTTTTTT
>TRBJ2-7|TRBV5-5|NA|NA
CASSSDWFAYEQYF
TGTGCCAGCAGCTCCGACTGGTTTGCCTACGAGCAGTACTTC
>TRBJ1-2|TRBV12-3/TRBV12-4|many|NA
CASSLTWDGYTF
TGTGCCAGCAGTTTAACCTGGGATGGCTACACCTTC
>TRBJ1-6|TRBV7-9|NA|NA
CASSKGGGSRYNSPLHF
TGTGCCAGCAGCAAAGGAGGGGGTAGTCGTTATAATTCACCCCTCCACTTT
>TRBJ2-7|TRBV24-1|NA|TRBD1
CATNDNRDRSPYEQYF
TGTGCCACCAATGACAACCGGGACAGAAGCCCCTACGAGCAGTACTTC
>TRBJ2-5|TRBV6-1|NA|TRBD2
CASSEVRGSLRQETQYF
TGTGCCAGCAGTGAAGTGCGGGGGAGTCTGCGGCAAGAGACCCAGTACTTC
>TRBJ2-7|TRBV20-1|NA|NA
CSARAHFDPCSWSLAYEQYF
TGCAGTGCTAGAGCCCATTTCGACCCATGTAGCTGGAGCTTGGCATACGAGCAGTACTTC
>TRBJ2-1|TRBV2|once|NA
CASSDRWVSSYNEQFF
TGTGCCAGCAGTGATCGGTGGGTGAGCTCCTACAATGAGCAGTTCTTC
>TRBJ1-4|TRBV5-5|few|NA
CASSLRGTNEKLFF
TGTGCCAGCAGCTTGAGGGGAACTAATGAAAAACTGTTTTTT
>TRBJ2-1|TRBV20-1|few|NA
CSALQGIVNEQFF
TGCAGTGCCTTGCAGGGGATTGTCAATGAGCAGTTCTTC
>TRBJ2-1|TRBV5-5|NA|NA
CASSPYGTAQFGGNEQFF
TGTGCCAGCAGCCCCTACGGGACGGCTCAATTTGGAGGGAATGAGCAGTTCTTC
>TRBJ2-4|TRBV29-1|NA|TRBD1
CNISPWTGNIQYF
TGCAACATATCCCCCTGGACAGGAAACATTCAGTACTTC
>TRBJ2-7|TRBV20-1|once|NA
CSAGRLGGPYDQYF
TGCAGTGCTGGCCGACTAGGGGGACCGTACGATCAGTACTTC
>TRBJ1-1|TRBV6-1|many|NA
CASSENQAGKTEAFF
TGTGCCAGCAGTGAAAACCAGGCCGGGAAGACTGAAGCTTTCTTT
>TRBJ2-1|TRBV21-1|NA|NA
CASNNGTGLQGSYNEQFF
TGTGCCAGCAACAACGGGACAGGGCTCCAGGGGTCCTACAACGAGCAGTTCTTC
>TRBJ1-4|TRBV20-1|NA|NA
CSAREGEIEKLFF
TGCAGTGCTAGAGAGGGGGAGATTGAAAAACTGTTTTTT
>TRBJ2-7|TRBV30|NA|NA
CAWSRAGYEQYF
TGTGCCTGGAGCAGGGCAGGCTACGAGCAGTACTTC
>TRBJ2-1|TRBV4-1|many|NA
CASSQGLGGSYNEQFF
TGCGCCAGCAGCCAAGGCCTAGGGGGGTCCTACAATGAGCAGTTCTTC
>TRBJ1-5|TRBV6-5|NA|NA
CASATDCSNQPQHF
TGTGCCAGCGCAACAGATTGTAGCAATCAGCCCCAGCATTTT
>TRBJ1-1|TRBV12-3/TRBV12-4|NA|NA
CASSRGLNFEAFF
TGTGCCAGCAGTCGTGGACTCAACTTTGAAGCTTTCTTT
>TRBJ1-5|TRBV20-1|NA|NA
CSARDQGLRNQPQHF
TGCAGTGCTAGAGATCAGGGGCTCAGAAATCAGCCCCAGCATTTT
>TRBJ2-1|TRBV28|NA|NA
CASSLRERVYNEQFF
TGTGCCAGCAGTTTACGGGAAAGGGTCTACAATGAGCAGTTCTTC
>TRBJ1-1|TRBV12-3/TRBV12-4|many|TRBD1
CASSLGDRGTEAFF
TGTGCCAGCAGTTTGGGGGACAGGGGGACTGAAGCTTTCTTT
>TRBJ2-3|TRBV4-2|NA|NA
CASSQGRRGSNSDTQYF
TGTGCCAGCAGCCAAGGGCGGAGAGGGTCTAACTCAGATACTCAGTATTTT
>TRBJ2-7|TRBV7-8|NA|TRBD2
CASSLTAPSGYEQYF
TGTGCCAGCAGCTTAACGGCACCTAGCGGCTACGAGCAGTACTTC
>TRBJ2-7|TRBV20-1|NA|NA
CSAAGWDGQYF
TGCAGTGCCGCGGGGTGGGACGGGCAGTACTTC
>TRBJ1-2|TRBV12-5|NA|NA
CASGPPSAYGYTF
TGTGCTAGTGGACCCCCCAGCGCCTATGGCTACACCTTC
>TRBJ1-2|TRBV4-2|NA|NA
CDSSPPAGTEGDGHTF
TGTGACAGCAGCCCCCCTGCGGGGACGGAGGGGGATGGCCACACATTC